This TCR beta chain was captured by sequencing in a study of tumor-infiltrating lymphocytes in primary liver carcinoma. Study observations and caveats: The study found a significantly higher top-250-clone fraction in tumors than in blood (p = 0.039).

Taking 20-30 mg of unsorted bulk tissue, the authors co-extracted RNA and DNA. At sampling, these chronic HBV carriers had received no treatment. The CDR3 is made up of 16 amino acids. The V gene's germline CDR1 is MNHEY and CDR2 SVGAGI. On this clonotype itself: Its matching antigen is unknown. The germline gene is not matched at one end of the junction; a read error may be the cause.

Total RNA amounting to around 450 ng was the source from which TCR beta cDNA was made with a constant-region primer. Three nested multiplex PCR rounds of slightly modified ARM-PCR generated TCR beta libraries. The two initial PCR rounds, approximately 10 cycles each, used TRBV1-TRBV30 forward and C-beta reverse primers. TCRdb re-analysed the multiplex PCR reads in MiXCR, keeping a single row per CDR3 protein. The sample shows fewer than 75,000 distinct CDR3 sequences, about three quarters of them seen only once. Sequencing used liver tumor tissue from sampling region 4. Documented subset: tumor region T4, right-lateral pole. The sequence derives from a man aged 35 to 55 with primary liver carcinoma and hepatitis B virus infection. The chain recombines TRBV6-5 with TRBJ2-2, with TRBD2 matching 8 bases. The CDR3 protein is CASRTSRERNTEELFF. The CDR3 DNA reads as TGTGCCAGCCGGACTAGCAGGGAGAGGAACACCGAGGAGCTGTTTTTT.